These 26 T cell receptor beta chains came from one sample sequenced in a study of T cells after posttransplantation cyclophosphamide. Produced via immunoSEQ multiplex PCR; TCRdb's table is partial and in-frame only. The sample shows about 30,000 clones, none of them appearing just once. Sequenced sample: PBMCs. The receptors originated from a woman in her sixties in good health, CMV-negative, and a related stem cell transplant donor.

This clone showed up many times. The chain joins TRBV7-9 to TRBJ1-1; 9 nucleotides line up with TRBD1. Germline CDR1 and CDR2: SEHNR and FQNEAQ (reference sequence). V lost 4 bases to trimming and J lost 0 bases; unmatched junction nucleotides: 15. The CDR3 has 19 amino acids. The CDR3 protein is CASSWELFMGQGMNTEAFF. The CDR3, as DNA: TGTGCCAGCAGCTGGGAGTTATTCATGGGACAGGGTATGAACACTGAAGCTTTCTTT. Supplemented by reference TRBV7-9 and TRBJ1-1, the full variable domain reads DTGVSQNPRHKITKRGQNVTFRCDPISEHNRLYWYRQTLGQGPEFLTYFQNEAQLEKSRLLSDRFSAERPKGSFSTLEIQRTEQGDSAMYLCASSWELFMGQGMNTEAFFGQGTRLTVV.

In its sample, this clone was seen a few times. V and J are TRBV6-4 and TRBJ2-3; 13 bases are a match to TRBD2. Germline V gene lookup returns CDR1 MRHNA and CDR2 SNTAGT. The CDR3 is 15 amino acids. Losses at the gene ends were 6 bases for V and 5 bases for J; bases not matched to a gene: 5. This CDR3 is CASRLTSGRGDTQYF. DNA for the CDR3: TGTGCCAGCAGGCTTACTAGCGGGAGGGGAGATACGCAGTATTTT.

This clone was found many times. The V gene is TRBV28, the J gene TRBJ1-2, with TRBD1 matching over 9 bases. The CDR3 extends over 16 amino acids. V dropped 4 bases and J dropped 0; count of bases not matched to a gene: 6. Germline CDR1 is MDHEN and CDR2 is SYDVKM. For the CDR3, the DNA is TGTGCCAGCAGTTCCACAGGGGGCCCACCTAACTATGGCTACACCTTC. Translating gives CASSSTGGPPNYGYTF.

This clone was observed at least ten times. The gene calls are TRBV2 and TRBJ2-1; a weak D match, TRBD2 (6 bases). The CDR3 consists of 14 residues. Trimming removed 6 bases at V and 4 bases at J, with 13 bases between. The germline V gene has CDR1 SNHLY and CDR2 FYNNEI. The DNA of the CDR3 is TGTGCCAGCAGACCCACCGGGGGATACAATGAGCAGTTCTTC. This codes for CASRPTGGYNEQFF. The full variable domain, its missing parts supplied by reference TRBV2 and TRBJ2-1, is EPEVTQTPSHQVTQMGQEVILRCVPISNHLYFYWYRQILGQKVEFLVSFYNNEISEKSEIFDDQFSVERPDGSNFTLKIRSTKLEDSAMYFCASRPTGGYNEQFFGPGTRLTVL.

This clone was counted many times. The rearrangement joins TRBV7-9 to TRBJ1-1, with TRBD1 identical over 7 bases. This CDR3 is 12 amino acids long. V lost 4 bases and J lost 8; bases outside the gene matches: 4. Per germline, CDR1 SEHNR and CDR2 FQNEAQ (reference sequence). CDR3 DNA sequence: TGTGCCAGCAGCTCATCAGGGGGGGAAGCTTTCTTT. Protein product: CASSSSGGEAFF. The whole variable domain, filled in from reference TRBV7-9 and TRBJ1-1, reads DTGVSQNPRHKITKRGQNVTFRCDPISEHNRLYWYRQTLGQGPEFLTYFQNEAQLEKSRLLSDRFSAERPKGSFSTLEIQRTEQGDSAMYLCASSSSGGEAFFGQGTRLTVV.

The chain couples TRBV28 to TRBJ2-5; 9 bases fit TRBD1. Germline V gene lookup returns CDR1 MDHEN and CDR2 SYDVKM. The CDR3 contains 15 residues. The V and J ends lost 4 bases and 5 bases, in that order; junction bases with no gene match: 8. CDR3 sequence: CASSSHGQGRETQYF. The DNA for the CDR3 is TGTGCCAGCAGTTCCCACGGACAGGGGAGGGAGACCCAGTACTTC.

Ten or more counts support this clone. CDR3 region: CASSSRGVSTEAFF. For the CDR3, the DNA is TGTGCCAGCAGCTCCAGGGGCGTTAGCACTGAAGCTTTCTTT. The chain has TRBV7-9 and TRBJ1-1; perhaps TRBD1 as D (6 bases). V lost 4 bases and J lost 4, with 13 bases in between. The V gene's germline CDR1 is SEHNR and CDR2 FQNEAQ (reference sequence). The CDR3 is made up of 14 amino acids.

In its sample, this clone was seen many times. This sequence joins TRBV7-8 and TRBJ2-4; possible D gene TRBD2, 7 bases. The CDR3 extends over 15 amino acids. V was shortened by 1 base and J by 8 bases, with 15 bases between the two germline ends. The germline V gene encodes CDR1 SGHVS and CDR2 FQNEAQ. The CDR3: CASSLVGGRGDIQYF. In DNA, the CDR3 is TGTGCCAGCAGCTTAGTCGGGGGCCGGGGGGACATTCAGTACTTC.

This clone was recorded many times. The chain links TRBV7-2 to TRBJ1-2; D gene unclear. The germline gives CDR1 SGHTA, CDR2 FQGNSA. The CDR3 covers 14 residues. The V end was cut by 5 bases, the J end by 0 bases, with 10 bases between. CDR3 bases: TGTGCCAGCAGCCCGGGTCCAGCTAACTATGGCTACACCTTC. Its protein is CASSPGPANYGYTF. The full variable domain, with the rest looked up from reference TRBV7-2 and TRBJ1-2, is GAGVSQSPSNKVTEKGKDVELRCDPISGHTALYWYRQSLGQGLEFLIYFQGNSAPDKSGLPSDRFSAERTGGSVSTLTIQRTQQEDSAVYLCASSPGPANYGYTFGSGTRLTVV.

This clone showed up many times. The chain employs TRBV18 and TRBJ1-4; D remains unclear. Germline V gene lookup returns CDR1 KGHSH and CDR2 LQKENI. This CDR3 is built from 14 residues. V lost 3 bases and J lost 5, with 10 bases in between. CDR3 DNA sequence: TGTGCCAGCTCACCCCCAGAGAGAAATGAAAAACTGTTTTTT. Its translation is CASSPPERNEKLFF.

This clone was found many times. This rearrangement joins TRBV19 to TRBJ1-5; D is perhaps TRBD1 (5 bases). There are 15 residues in the CDR3. V was cut by 2 bases and J by 7 bases, with 15 bases left in between. Germline V gene data show CDR1 as LNHDA and CDR2 as SQIVND (reference sequence). CDR3: CASSISYGQGQPQHF. In DNA form, the CDR3 reads TGTGCCAGTAGTATAAGTTACGGGCAGGGACAGCCCCAGCATTTT.

This clone was found many times. The chain carries TRBV6-1 and TRBJ2-1; TRBD1 might be the D (6 bases). Trimming pared 2 bases from V and 6 bases from J, leaving 14 bases between. This CDR3 spans 15 amino acids. Germline CDR1 MNHNS, CDR2 SASEGT. For the CDR3, the DNA is TGTGCCAGCAGTGAATTATGGGGCAGGGGCAATGAGCAGTTCTTC. The encoded protein is CASSELWGRGNEQFF.

This clone turned up a few times. The gene calls are TRBV27 and TRBJ2-7, with a weak D call TRBD2 (5 bases). The CDR3 is made up of 13 amino acids. Trimming took 3 bases from V and 6 from J, leaving 12 bases between them. Per the germline V gene, CDR1 is MNHEY and CDR2 is SMNVEV (reference sequence). The DNA for the CDR3 is TGTGCCAGCAGTTTTACCGGGGTAGCCGAGCAGTACTTC. Its protein product is CASSFTGVAEQYF.

This clone was seen repeatedly, ten times or more. The V and J genes are TRBV4-2 and TRBJ1-1; D gene unclear. Looked up from germline, CDR1 is LGHNA and CDR2 is YNFKEQ. Deletions cut 8 bases from V and 1 base from J, with 5 bases between. This CDR3 contains 11 residues. The CDR3 region has the DNA TGTGCCAGCCGGTCGAACACTGAAGCTTTCTTT. This codes for CASRSNTEAFF.

This clone has a count of ten or more. The chain has TRBV19 and TRBJ1-4; D call uncertain. The CDR3 has 14 residues. With 6 bases removed from V and 8 bases from J, the gap between germline ends came to 16 bases. The V gene's germline CDR1 is LNHDA and CDR2 SQIVND (reference sequence). The chain's CDR3 is CASSRQAPGEKLFF. DNA of the CDR3: TGTGCCAGTAGCCGGCAGGCGCCGGGGGAAAAACTGTTTTTT.

This clone was seen many times. This chain connects TRBV28 to TRBJ1-6; D might be TRBD1 (5 bases). Germline CDR1 and CDR2: MDHEN and SYDVKM. The CDR3 is made up of 18 amino acids. Trimming removed 7 bases from V and 0 bases from J, with 19 bases in between. In DNA form, the CDR3 reads TGTGCCAGCATCTTTAGGGCGCAGGGAAGCTCCTATAATTCACCCCTCCACTTT. Encoded protein: CASIFRAQGSSYNSPLHF. The entire variable domain, with the rest obtained from reference TRBV28 and TRBJ1-6, is as follows: DVKVTQSSRYLVKRTGEKVFLECVQDMDHENMFWYRQDPGLGLRLIYFSYDVKMKEKGDIPEGYSVSREKKERFSLILESASTNQTSMYLCASIFRAQGSSYNSPLHFGNGTRLTVT.

This clone has ten or more counts. The V gene is TRBV5-6, the J gene TRBJ1-4; tentatively, D is TRBD1 (5 bases). Germline loops: CDR1 SGHDT, CDR2 YYEEEE. This CDR3 is 16 amino acids long. The germline V and J ends were trimmed by 3 bases and 8 bases, with 20 bases remaining between them. Written as DNA, the CDR3 is TGTGCCAGCAGCTCGAATCGCGGGGCCGTAGAGGAAAAACTGTTTTTT. This encodes CASSSNRGAVEEKLFF. The entire variable domain, with the rest obtained from reference TRBV5-6 and TRBJ1-4, is as follows: DAGVTQSPTHLIKTRGQQVTLRCSPKSGHDTVSWYQQALGQGPQFIFQYYEEEERQRGNFPDRFSGHQFPNYSSELNVNALLLGDSALYLCASSSNRGAVEEKLFFGSGTQLSVL.

This clone was seen ten or more times. The V and J genes are TRBV6-1 and TRBJ1-1, with D hard to call. V shed 8 bases and J shed 0 bases, with 10 bases lying between them. The length of the CDR3 is 13 residues. The germline gives CDR1 MNHNS, CDR2 SASEGT. CDR3 region: CASDLGVNTEAFF. CDR3 sequence (DNA): TGTGCCAGCGATCTAGGCGTGAACACTGAAGCTTTCTTT.

This clone appeared many times. The rearrangement links TRBV4-2 to TRBJ1-4; unclear D gene. The CDR3 contains 15 residues. Germline V gene data show CDR1 as LGHNA and CDR2 as YNFKEQ. The V end was cut by 3 bases, the J end by 5 bases, with 13 bases between. CDR3 bases: TGTGCCAGCAGCCATAGTCCGGGTCCCAATGAAAAACTGTTTTTT. Translated: CASSHSPGPNEKLFF.

This clone appeared many times. The rearrangement joins TRBV6-1 to TRBJ1-1; possibly TRBD1 for D (5 bases). V dropped 0 bases and J dropped 4 bases, with 12 bases sitting between them. The length of the CDR3 is 15 residues. In germline, CDR1 is MNHNS, CDR2 SASEGT. The CDR3: CASSEAGGGGTEAFF. The DNA of the CDR3 is TGTGCCAGCAGTGAAGCGGGGGGAGGAGGCACTGAAGCTTTCTTT.

This clone turned up a few times. The J gene is TRBJ2-7, the V gene TRBV28; 7 positions agree with TRBD1. V lost 5 bases and J lost 2; bases outside the gene matches: 12. Germline V gene sequence: CDR1 MDHEN, CDR2 SYDVKM. The CDR3 sequence is 16 residues long. CDR3 residues: CASSTVDRAPAYEQYF. The CDR3 DNA follows: TGTGCCAGCAGTACCGTTGACAGGGCCCCCGCCTACGAGCAGTACTTC. The whole variable domain, filled in from reference TRBV28 and TRBJ2-7, reads DVKVTQSSRYLVKRTGEKVFLECVQDMDHENMFWYRQDPGLGLRLIYFSYDVKMKEKGDIPEGYSVSREKKERFSLILESASTNQTSMYLCASSTVDRAPAYEQYFGPGTRLTVT.

There are many counts of this clone. The chain has TRBV4-1 and TRBJ1-1; TRBD1 agrees at 9 bases. Germline trimming cut 5 bases from V and 4 bases from J; bases unmatched to any gene: 8. The V gene's germline CDR1 is MGHRA and CDR2 YSYEKL. The CDR3 consists of 15 residues. The CDR3 DNA is TGCGCCAGCAGCAAACCGGGACAGGGAAGCACTGAAGCTTTCTTT. Translating it yields CASSKPGQGSTEAFF.

The CDR3 sequence is CASSVAGNYGYTF. The CDR3 DNA is TGTGCCAGCAGCGTAGCCGGGAACTATGGCTACACCTTC. This chain links TRBV9 with TRBJ1-2, with D unresolved. The germline gives CDR1 SGDLS, CDR2 YYNGEE. The CDR3 spans 13 residues. V gave up 0 bases and J gave up 2 bases, with 5 bases separating them.

This clone was recorded at least ten times. The chain uses TRBV11-2 and TRBJ1-4; D possibly corresponds to TRBD1 (5 bases). The V end was cut by 0 bases, the J end by 5 bases, with 7 bases between. There are 14 residues in the CDR3. Per the germline V gene, CDR1 is SGHAT and CDR2 is FQNNGV. The CDR3 spells CASSLDRANEKLFF. The CDR3 nucleotides are TGTGCCAGCAGCTTAGACAGGGCGAATGAAAAACTGTTTTTT. Full variable domain (outside the CDR3, taken from reference TRBV11-2 and TRBJ1-4): EAGVAQSPRYKIIEKRQSVAFWCNPISGHATLYWYQQILGQGPKLLIQFQNNGVVDDSQLPKDRFSAERLKGVDSTLKIQPAKLEDSAVYLCASSLDRANEKLFFGSGTQLSVL.

There are many counts of this clone. This chain's CDR3 is CASSWTGGSGNTIYF. For the CDR3, the DNA is TGTGCCAGCAGTTGGACAGGGGGCTCTGGAAACACCATATATTTT. V usage is TRBV12-3 or TRBV12-4 and J usage is TRBJ1-3, with 10 bases that match TRBD1. J was trimmed by 0 bases and V by 4 bases; bases with no gene match: 0. CDR3 length: 15 amino acids.

This clone showed up many times. The CDR3 region is CASRQDGRLSYTF. In DNA, the CDR3 is TGTGCCAGCAGACAGGACGGCCGCTTGAGCTACACCTTC. The chain couples TRBV27 to TRBJ1-2; possibly TRBD1 for D (5 bases). Germline CDR1 is MNHEY and CDR2 is SMNVEV (reference sequence). The CDR3 runs to 13 residues. V was cut by 6 bases and J by 9 bases, with 17 bases left in between.